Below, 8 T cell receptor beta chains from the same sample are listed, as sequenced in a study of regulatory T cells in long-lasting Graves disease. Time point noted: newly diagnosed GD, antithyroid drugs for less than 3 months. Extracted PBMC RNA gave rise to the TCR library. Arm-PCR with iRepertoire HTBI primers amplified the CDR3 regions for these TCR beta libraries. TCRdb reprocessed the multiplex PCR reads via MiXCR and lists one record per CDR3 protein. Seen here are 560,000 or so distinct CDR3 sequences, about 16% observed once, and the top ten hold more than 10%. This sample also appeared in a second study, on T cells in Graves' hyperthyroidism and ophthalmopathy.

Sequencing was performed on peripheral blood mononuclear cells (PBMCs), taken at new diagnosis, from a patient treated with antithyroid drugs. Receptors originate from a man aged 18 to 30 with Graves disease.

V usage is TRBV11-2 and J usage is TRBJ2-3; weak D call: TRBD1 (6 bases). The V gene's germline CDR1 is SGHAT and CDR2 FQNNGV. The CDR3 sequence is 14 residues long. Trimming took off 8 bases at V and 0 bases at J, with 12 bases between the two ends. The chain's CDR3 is CASVPRGSTDTQYF. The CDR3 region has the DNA TGTGCCAGCGTACCTAGGGGGAGCACAGATACGCAGTATTTT. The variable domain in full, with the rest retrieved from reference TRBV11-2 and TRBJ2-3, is EAGVAQSPRYKIIEKRQSVAFWCNPISGHATLYWYQQILGQGPKLLIQFQNNGVVDDSQLPKDRFSAERLKGVDSTLKIQPAKLEDSAVYLCASVPRGSTDTQYFGPGTRLTVL.

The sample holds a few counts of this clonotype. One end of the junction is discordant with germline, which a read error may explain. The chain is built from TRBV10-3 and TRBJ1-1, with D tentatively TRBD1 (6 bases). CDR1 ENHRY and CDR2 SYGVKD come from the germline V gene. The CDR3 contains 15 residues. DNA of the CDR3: TGTGCCACCAGTGAGCCGGGGACACCGAACACTGAAGCTTTCTTT. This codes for CATSEPGTPNTEAFF.

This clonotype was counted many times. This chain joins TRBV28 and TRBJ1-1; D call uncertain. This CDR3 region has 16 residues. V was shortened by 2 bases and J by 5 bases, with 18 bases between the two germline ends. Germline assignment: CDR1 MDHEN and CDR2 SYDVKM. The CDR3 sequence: CASSLRRPGSRTEAFF. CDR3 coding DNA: TGTGCCAGCAGTTTACGCCGTCCCGGATCGAGAACTGAAGCTTTCTTT.

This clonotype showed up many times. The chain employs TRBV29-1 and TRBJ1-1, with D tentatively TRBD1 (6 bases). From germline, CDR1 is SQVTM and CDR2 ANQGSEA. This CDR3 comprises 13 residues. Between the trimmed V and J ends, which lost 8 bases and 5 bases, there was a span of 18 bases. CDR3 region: CSFQRQGSTEAFF. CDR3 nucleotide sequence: TGCAGCTTTCAGAGGCAGGGGAGTACTGAAGCTTTCTTT.

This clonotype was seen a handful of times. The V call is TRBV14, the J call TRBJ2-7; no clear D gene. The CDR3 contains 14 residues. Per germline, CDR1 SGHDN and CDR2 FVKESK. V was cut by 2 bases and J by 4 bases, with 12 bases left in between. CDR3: CASSQLGFGYEQYF. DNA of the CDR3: TGTGCCAGCAGCCAACTGGGGTTCGGTTACGAGCAGTACTTC.

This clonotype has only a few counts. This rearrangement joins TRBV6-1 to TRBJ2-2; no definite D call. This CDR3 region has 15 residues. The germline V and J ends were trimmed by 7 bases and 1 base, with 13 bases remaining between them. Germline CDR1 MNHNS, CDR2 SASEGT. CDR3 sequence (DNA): TGTGCCAGCACCTTCTTTTACGAGAACACCGGGGAGCTGTTTTTT. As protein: CASTFFYENTGELFF.

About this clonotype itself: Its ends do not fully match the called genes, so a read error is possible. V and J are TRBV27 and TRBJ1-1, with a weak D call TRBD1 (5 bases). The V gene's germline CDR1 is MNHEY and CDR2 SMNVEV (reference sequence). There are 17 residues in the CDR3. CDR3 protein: CACSLSSALLRDTEAFF. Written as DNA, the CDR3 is TGTGCCTGCAGTTTATCGTCGGCGCTTCTCAGGGACACTGAAGCTTTCTTT.

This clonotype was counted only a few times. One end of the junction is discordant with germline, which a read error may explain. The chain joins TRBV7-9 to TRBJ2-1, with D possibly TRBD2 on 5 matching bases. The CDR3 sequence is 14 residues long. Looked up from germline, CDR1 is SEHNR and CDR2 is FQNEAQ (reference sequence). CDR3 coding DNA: TGTGCCAGTAGCTTAAACGGGAACCGGAATGATCAGTTCTTC. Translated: CASSLNGNRNDQFF.